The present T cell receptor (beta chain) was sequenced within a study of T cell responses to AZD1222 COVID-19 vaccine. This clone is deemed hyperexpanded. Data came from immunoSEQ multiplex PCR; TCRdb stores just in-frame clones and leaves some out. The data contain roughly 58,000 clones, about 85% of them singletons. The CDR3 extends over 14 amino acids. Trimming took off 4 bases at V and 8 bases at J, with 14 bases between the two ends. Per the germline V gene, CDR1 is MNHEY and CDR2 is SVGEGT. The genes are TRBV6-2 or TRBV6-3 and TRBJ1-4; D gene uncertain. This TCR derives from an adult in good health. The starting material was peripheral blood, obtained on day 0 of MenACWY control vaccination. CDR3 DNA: TGTGCCAGCAGTTTTGGAGGGTCAGACGAAAAACTGTTTTTT. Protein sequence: CASSFGGSDEKLFF.